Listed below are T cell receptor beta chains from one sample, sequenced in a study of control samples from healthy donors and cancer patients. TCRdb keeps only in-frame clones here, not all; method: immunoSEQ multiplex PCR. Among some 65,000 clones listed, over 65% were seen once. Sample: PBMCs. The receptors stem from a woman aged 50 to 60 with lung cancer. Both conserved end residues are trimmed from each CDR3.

cdr3_aa: ASSLNPENTEAF; v_call: TRBV18
cdr3_aa: ATQFLTEAF; v_call: TRBV10-3
cdr3_aa: ASSPSPQGAKASGYT; v_call: TRBV4-1
cdr3_aa: ASSARVNSGDEQY; v_call: TRBV6-5
cdr3_aa: ASSLARLAVYNEQF; v_call: TRBV7-2
cdr3_aa: ASSWGTGVNQPQH; v_call: TRBV5-6
cdr3_aa: ASSLGAGGETQY; v_call: TRBV5-5
cdr3_aa: ASSAPGHRNTGELF; v_call: TRBV19
cdr3_aa: SASSGHYPEQY; v_call: TRBV20-1
cdr3_aa: ASGGLAEAGELF; v_call: TRBV2
cdr3_aa: SATRGEKLF; v_call: TRBV20-1
cdr3_aa: ASRPLAKNIQY; v_call: TRBV19
cdr3_aa: ASSLTEDEQY; v_call: TRBV7-9
cdr3_aa: ASSLPGQNTHSRTEAF; v_call: TRBV5-4
cdr3_aa: ASSLSRGSYT; v_call: TRBV27
cdr3_aa: AITTGQGNTEAF; v_call: TRBV10-3
cdr3_aa: ASRDREVYGLLKAF; v_call: TRBV19
cdr3_aa: ATSDFRGDQPQH; v_call: TRBV24-1
cdr3_aa: ASSPGTGGNTEAF; v_call: TRBV18
cdr3_aa: ASDLSGSPNTEAF; v_call: TRBV19
cdr3_aa: ASSQVRGQGETQY; v_call: TRBV4-1
cdr3_aa: AGGPYDSPLH; v_call: TRBV7-2
cdr3_aa: ASSYTGGNQPQH; v_call: TRBV6-2/TRBV6-3
cdr3_aa: ASSPLGLKYEQY; v_call: TRBV6-2/TRBV6-3
cdr3_aa: ASSFTGTGGADYGYT; v_call: TRBV11-3
cdr3_aa: ASSLDSGPIRGGDTEAF; v_call: TRBV5-6